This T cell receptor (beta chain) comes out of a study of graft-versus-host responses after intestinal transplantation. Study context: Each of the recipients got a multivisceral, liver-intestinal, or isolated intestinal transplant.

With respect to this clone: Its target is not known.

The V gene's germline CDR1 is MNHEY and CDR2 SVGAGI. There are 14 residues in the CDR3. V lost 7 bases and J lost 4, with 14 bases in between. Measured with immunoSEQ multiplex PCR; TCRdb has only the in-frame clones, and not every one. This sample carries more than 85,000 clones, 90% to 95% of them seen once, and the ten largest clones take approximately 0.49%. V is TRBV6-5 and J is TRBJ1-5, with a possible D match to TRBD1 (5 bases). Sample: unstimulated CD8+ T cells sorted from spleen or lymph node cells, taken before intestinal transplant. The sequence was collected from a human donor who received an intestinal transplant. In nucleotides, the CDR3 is TGTGCCAGCAACCCCCCCGGGGGGAATCAGCCCCAGCATTTT. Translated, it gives CASNPPGGNQPQHF.